The 12 T cell receptor beta chains below come from one sample, sequenced in a study of shared clonotypes between healthy human individuals. Assay: immunoSEQ multiplex PCR; the TCRdb copy retains only in-frame clones and omits some. This table has hundreds of thousands of clones, about 78% appearing once. The source material was memory CD4+ T cells sorted from blood. As to subset: CD45RA-negative fraction. All receptors derive from a woman in her 30s in good health.

The rearrangement uses TRBV7-9 and TRBJ2-2; D is unclear. V lost 5 bases to trimming and J lost 7 bases, with 14 bases between them. The CDR3 consists of 14 residues. CDR1 and CDR2 from the germline V gene are SEHNR and FQNEAQ (reference sequence). DNA for the CDR3: TGTGCCAGCAGCCCCCTCGCTTACGGCGGGGAGCTGTTTTTT. It specifies CASSPLAYGGELFF.

This clone was detected only once. This chain links TRBV5-1 with TRBJ1-1; the match to TRBD1 covers 7 bases. This CDR3 spans 14 amino acids. J gave up 7 bases and V 4 bases, and 10 bases lay outside the gene matches. CDR1 is SGHRS and CDR2 is YFSETQ in the germline V gene. The CDR3 coding sequence is TGCGCCAGCAGCACCGGACAGGTCCCTATTGAAGCTTTCTTT. It yields the protein CASSTGQVPIEAFF.

About this clone itself: This clone may be a read error of a much larger clone one base away. The J gene is TRBJ2-2, the V gene TRBV5-1; 7 bases agree with TRBD2. The germline V gene has CDR1 SGHRS and CDR2 YFSETQ. Unmatched junction bases numbered 3, after V lost 4 bases and J lost 0 bases. The CDR3 loop spans 15 amino acids. The CDR3, as DNA: TGCGCCAGCAGCACAGGACTAGCGAACACCGGGGAGCTGTTTTTT. Protein product: CASSTGLANTGELFF.

The rearrangement joins TRBV2 to TRBJ2-4, with unresolved D. The CDR3 contains 15 residues. The germline V and J ends were trimmed by 7 bases and 0 bases, with 13 bases remaining between them. Germline loops: CDR1 SNHLY, CDR2 FYNNEI. CDR3 region: CASTEEVVAKNIQYF. The CDR3 bases are TGTGCCAGCACTGAGGAAGTCGTAGCCAAAAACATTCAGTACTTC.

This clone showed up just once. This chain's CDR3 is CASSLQATGGNEQYF. CDR3 nucleotides: TGTGCCAGCAGCTTGCAGGCTACAGGGGGAAACGAGCAGTACTTC. V and J are TRBV5-5 and TRBJ2-7; 8 bases align to TRBD1. The ends lost 1 base at V and 5 bases at J; junction bases unmatched: 8. Germline V gene sequence: CDR1 SGHKS, CDR2 YYEKEE (reference sequence). The CDR3 is 15 amino acids. The whole variable domain, filled in from reference TRBV5-5 and TRBJ2-7, reads DAGVTQSPTHLIKTRGQQVTLRCSPISGHKSVSWYQQVLGQGPQFIFQYYEKEERGRGNFPDRFSARQFPNYSSELNVNALLLGDSALYLCASSLQATGGNEQYFGPGTRLTVT.

This chain joins TRBV19 and TRBJ1-1; TRBD1 might be the D (5 bases). The CDR3 covers 15 residues. V lost 4 bases and J lost 1, with 13 bases in between. CDR1 is LNHDA, CDR2 SQIVND, per germline (reference sequence). The CDR3 nucleotides are TGTGCCAGTAGTAGGTCGTCGACAGCGAACACTGAAGCTTTCTTT. This codes for CASSRSSTANTEAFF.

The V gene is TRBV7-2, the J gene TRBJ2-1; 13 positions agree with TRBD2. Germline lookup yields CDR1 SGHTA and CDR2 FQGNSA. With 5 bases clipped from V and 2 bases from J, the junction kept 3 bases outside the gene matches. The CDR3 is 16 residues long. CDR3 DNA: TGTGCCAGCAGCCGACTAGCGGGAGGCACCTACAATGAGCAGTTCTTC. Amino acids: CASSRLAGGTYNEQFF.

This chain connects TRBV7-6 to TRBJ2-1, with D possibly TRBD2 on 6 matching bases. The CDR3 has 16 residues. V lost 3 bases and J 3 bases, leaving 15 bases between the germline ends. Per germline, CDR1 SGHVS and CDR2 FNYEAQ. This chain's CDR3 is CASSFGGPSRYNEQFF. CDR3 DNA: TGTGCCAGCAGCTTCGGGGGTCCTTCACGCTACAATGAGCAGTTCTTC. Full variable domain (missing parts from reference TRBV7-6 and TRBJ2-1): GAGVSQSPRYKVTKRGQDVALRCDPISGHVSLYWYRQALGQGPEFLTYFNYEAQQDKSGLPNDRFSAERPEGSISTLTIQRTEQRDSAMYRCASSFGGPSRYNEQFFGPGTRLTVL.

The V and J genes are TRBV5-1 and TRBJ2-7; 10 positions match TRBD1. The CDR3 has 14 residues. Trimming removed 4 bases from V and 3 bases from J; junction bases left unmatched: 4. Germline V gives CDR1 SGHRS, CDR2 YFSETQ. The DNA for the CDR3 is TGCGCCAGCAGCCGGGACAGGGGTAGCTACGAGCAGTACTTC. Translation gives CASSRDRGSYEQYF.

V usage is TRBV5-1 and J usage is TRBJ2-2; D call uncertain. Trimming removed 0 bases at V and 6 bases at J, with 12 bases between. Germline V lookup: CDR1 SGHRS, CDR2 YFSETQ. The CDR3 is 15 residues long. As DNA, the CDR3 is TGCGCCAGCAGCTTGGGCACACCCTTGGCCGGGGAGCTGTTTTTT. Residues: CASSLGTPLAGELFF.

In DNA form, the CDR3 reads TGTGCCAGCAGTTACTCGCTAGCGGGAGGACACGAGCAGTACTTC. Amino acids: CASSYSLAGGHEQYF. The chain has TRBV6-5 and TRBJ2-7, with TRBD2 matching 11 bases. After removal of 0 bases from V and 5 bases from J, the junction contained 3 bases not matched to a gene. The CDR3 extends over 15 amino acids. CDR1 and CDR2 from the germline V gene are MNHEY and SVGAGI.

The chain uses TRBV5-5 and TRBJ2-7; weak D call: TRBD1 (6 bases). This CDR3 contains 14 residues. Germline CDR1 SGHKS, CDR2 YYEKEE (reference sequence). Trimming cost V 4 bases and J 5 bases, with 16 bases left between them. DNA for the CDR3: TGTGCCAGCAGCCCGGAGCCGGGACACAACGAGCAGTACTTC. Protein sequence: CASSPEPGHNEQYF.